This paragraph reports one T cell receptor beta chain. Its antigen is undetermined. These data originate in a study of cytomegalovirus exposure and HLA in healthy donors. Study conclusions and caveats: In vitro checks showed that a few CMV-associated chains really do target CMV antigens. Most TCR beta V segments were productive about 87% or about 30% of the time in an earlier analysis. Cytomegalovirus association was assigned to some 160 TCR beta chains.

Germline V lookup: CDR1 MGHRA, CDR2 YSYEKL. V was trimmed by 3 bases and J by 3 bases, leaving 19 bases between them. This CDR3 comprises 17 residues. The primer mix had 60 Vbeta and 13 Jbeta primers. Clones were read by immunoSEQ multiplex PCR, and TCRdb kept only the in-frame ones, dropping some. The top ten clones hold 9.5% to 12% of a sample with approximately 70,000 clones, about 67% of them seen once. The sequencing sample was made of PBMCs. The receptor comes from a human donor in good health. The rearrangement links TRBV4-1 to TRBJ2-3, with TRBD1 as a possible D gene (6 bases). CDR3 loop: CASSQYKRQDGTDTQYF. The CDR3 DNA sequence: TGCGCCAGCAGCCAGTACAAGCGACAGGACGGGACAGATACGCAGTATTTT.